This T cell receptor (beta chain) appears in the sequencing data of a study of neurological immune-mediated disorders. Study details: Multiple sclerosis patients numbering approximately 35 comprised approximately 31 relapsing-remitting and 3 secondary progressive patients.

V was pared by 6 bases and J by 4 bases, with 10 bases of the junction left unmatched. The CDR3 loop spans 15 amino acids. CDR1 and CDR2 from the germline V gene are DFQATT and SNEGSKA (reference sequence). With 10-nucleotide random UMIs included, cDNA was synthesized by 5'RACE. Every sequencing run gave over 180 million TCR-beta sequences, taken from 15-18 subjects. MiXCR, applied by TCRdb to the 5' RACE reads, yields one record per CDR3 protein. This table has tens of thousands of distinct CDR3 sequences, 4.1% appearing once. This clonotype was seen repeatedly, ten times or more. The source of this sequence is a man in his forties or fifties with multiple sclerosis. Sequencing was done on a sample of PBMCs. The J gene is TRBJ2-1, the V gene TRBV20-1, with TRBD2 matching over 9 bases. Written as DNA, the CDR3 is TGCAGTGCACCTTCAAGCGGGGGGATATACAATGAGCAGTTCTTC. Translating it yields CSAPSSGGIYNEQFF.